Below are 4 T cell receptor beta chains sequenced from a single sample in a study of PD-1 blockade in mismatch repair-deficient tumors. The protocol was immunoSEQ multiplex PCR, while the TCRdb copy is restricted to in-frame clones and leaves out a portion. The sample has 95,000 to 150,000 clones, more than 85% seen once; the top ten hold approximately 15%. Sample: peripheral blood, taken 44 weeks after starting pembrolizumab. Every receptor here comes from an adult with mismatch repair-deficient cancer.

The V and J genes are TRBV7-6 and TRBJ2-2, with 10 bases matching TRBD2. V shed 3 bases and J 8 bases; nucleotides not matched to a gene: 9. Germline-derived CDR1 and CDR2 are SGHVS and FNYEAQ. CDR3 length: 16 residues. Here the CDR3 reads CASSFIGLAEGGELFF. The CDR3 region has the DNA TGTGCCAGCAGCTTCATCGGACTAGCGGAGGGGGGGGAGCTGTTTTTT.

The chain is built from TRBV2 and TRBJ1-3; tentative D call: TRBD1 (6 bases). The CDR3 consists of 12 residues. CDR1 is SNHLY, CDR2 FYNNEI, per germline. Trimming cost V 7 bases and J 3 bases, with 7 bases left between them. The CDR3 DNA is TGTGCCAGCAAGGGGGTTGGAAACACCATATATTTT. Encoded protein: CASKGVGNTIYF.

The J gene is TRBJ1-5, the V gene TRBV4-3; D unresolved. The germline V gene has CDR1 LGHNA and CDR2 YSLEER. The CDR3 spans 16 residues. V lost 1 base and J 0 bases, leaving 10 bases between the germline ends. The CDR3 bases are TGCGCCAGCAGCCAAGGATACCCGGGTAGCAATCAGCCCCAGCATTTT. Translation gives CASSQGYPGSNQPQHF.

The rearrangement uses TRBV28 and TRBJ2-7; the D gene could be TRBD1 or TRBD2 (5 bases each). The CDR3 totals 16 residues. CDR1 is MDHEN and CDR2 is SYDVKM in the germline V gene. Trimming took off 4 bases at V and 10 bases at J, with 26 bases between the two ends. The CDR3 region has the DNA TGTGCCAGCAGTTCTGACGGGGCGGGTCTTATTTTGCCACAGTACTTC. Residues: CASSSDGAGLILPQYF.